A single sample gave rise to the 9 T cell receptor beta chains below, sequenced in a study of identical twins. TCRdb ran MiXCR on the 5' RACE reads and lists one entry per CDR3 protein. The sample has about 520,000 distinct CDR3 sequences, approximately 22% seen once; the top ten hold about 0.91%. The sample was also reused in another study, on T cells expressing NK-cell markers.

Sample: CD4+ T cells sorted from blood. The origin of the receptors is a young woman in good health.

This rearrangement joins TRBV27 to TRBJ1-1; 9 bases match TRBD1. V shed 6 bases and J 7 bases; nucleotides not matched to a gene: 9. This CDR3 contains 14 residues. Germline-derived CDR1 and CDR2 are MNHEY and SMNVEV (reference sequence). The CDR3 DNA follows: TGTGCCAGCAGGGACAGGGGCGTACTGGGTGAAGCTTTCTTT. Translated, it gives CASRDRGVLGEAFF.

V gene TRBV20-1 combines with J gene TRBJ1-5; maybe TRBD1 (6 bases). Between the trimmed V and J ends, which lost 3 bases and 5 bases, there was a span of 8 bases. Germline-derived CDR1 and CDR2 are DFQATT and SNEGSKA (reference sequence). CDR3 length equals 12 residues. As DNA, the CDR3 is TGCAGTGCTAGTGGGGGCTATCAGCCCCAGCATTTT. Its translation is CSASGGYQPQHF.

This clonotype has more than one count but fewer than ten. This rearrangement joins TRBV9 to TRBJ2-1, with 8 bases fitting TRBD2. The junction had 9 bases not matched to a gene; V was cut back by 0 bases and J by 1 base. The CDR3 sequence is 18 residues long. Germline V gene data show CDR1 as SGDLS and CDR2 as YYNGEE. This CDR3 reads CASSVAPAGARSYNEQFF. The CDR3 DNA sequence: TGTGCCAGCAGCGTAGCTCCAGCGGGAGCAAGATCCTACAATGAGCAGTTCTTC.

This clonotype was counted a few times. V gene TRBV7-2 combines with J gene TRBJ2-1, with TRBD2 matching 9 bases. This CDR3 is built from 19 residues. The junction had 13 bases not matched to a gene; V was cut back by 0 bases and J by 4 bases. Germline CDR1 reads SGHTA; CDR2 reads FQGNSA. CDR3 sequence reads: CASSLAGRVSGGTYNEQFF. In DNA form, the CDR3 reads TGTGCCAGCAGCTTAGCTGGACGGGTGAGCGGGGGGACTTACAATGAGCAGTTCTTC.

Only a few counts were recorded for this clonotype. This chain links TRBV6-5 with TRBJ1-6; D gene ambiguous. CDR3 size: 15 residues. The germline V and J ends were trimmed by 0 bases and 10 bases, with 13 bases remaining between them. Germline CDR1 MNHEY, CDR2 SVGAGI. This CDR3 is CASSYSSGIGSPLHF. For the CDR3, the DNA is TGTGCCAGCAGTTACTCGTCGGGCATCGGATCACCCCTCCACTTT.

This clonotype was observed a few times. The chain joins TRBV5-1 to TRBJ2-7, with a possible D match to TRBD1 (5 bases). This CDR3 has 14 residues. Looked up from germline, CDR1 is SGHRS and CDR2 is YFSETQ. The V gene lost 6 bases and the J gene lost 2 bases, with 15 bases spanning the gap. CDR3 loop: CASNSGPETYEQYF. CDR3 coding DNA: TGCGCCAGCAACTCAGGGCCGGAGACCTACGAGCAGTACTTC.

This clonotype was seen a few times. The rearrangement links TRBV7-8 to TRBJ2-7; either TRBD1 or TRBD2 may supply D (6 bases each). Trimming left V 1 base short and J 2 bases short, with 12 bases between. This CDR3 has 15 amino acids. From germline, CDR1 is SGHVS and CDR2 FQNEAQ. CDR3 nucleotides: TGTGCCAGCAGCTTAGTCCCGGGGGCAGCCTACGAGCAGTACTTC. Translation: CASSLVPGAAYEQYF.

This chain connects TRBV6-5 to TRBJ2-4, with 9 bases aligning to TRBD2. The CDR3 runs 12 residues. V was clipped by 4 bases and J by 15 bases; unmatched bases: 7. Germline V gene data show CDR1 as MNHEY and CDR2 as SVGAGI. This chain's CDR3 is CASSSTSGRVYF. DNA of the CDR3: TGTGCCAGCAGTTCGACTAGCGGACGGGTGTACTTC.

The chain uses TRBV20-1 and TRBJ2-3; no reliable D call. This CDR3 is built from 11 residues. The germline V gene encodes CDR1 DFQATT and CDR2 SNEGSKA (reference sequence). V gave up 5 bases and J gave up 3 bases, with 6 bases separating them. The CDR3 coding sequence is TGCAGTGCTTACCTGACAGATACGCAGTATTTT. It is translated as CSAYLTDTQYF.